The 30 T cell receptor beta chains in this list originate from one sample, sequenced in a study of regulatory and conventional T cells in RAG deficiency. Blood CD4+ CD25-low CD127-high conventional T cells supplied the genomic DNA template. Generated by immunoSEQ multiplex PCR, the TCRdb table keeps only in-frame clones and is missing some. The sample carries roughly 30,000 clones, 90% to 97% recorded once. These data also formed part of another study, on regulatory T cells. That paper notes: Amplification used 52 TRBV primers and 13 TRBJ primers.

The sample was CD25- CD4+ T cells sorted from blood. Receptors were obtained from a human donor in good health.

The chain couples TRBV30 to TRBJ1-1; a possible D gene is TRBD1 (6 bases). V was clipped by 8 bases and J by 5 bases, with 12 bases between them. This CDR3 spans 11 amino acids. Germline V lookup: CDR1 GTSNPN, CDR2 SVGIG (reference sequence). This CDR3 reads CAHRVVTEAFF. CDR3 bases: TGTGCCCACAGGGTGGTAACTGAAGCTTTCTTT. Looking up the rest from reference TRBV30 and TRBJ1-1 gives the full variable domain: SQTIHQWPATLVQPVGSPLSLECTVEGTSNPNLYWYRQAAGRGLQLLFYSVGIGQISSEVPQNLSASRPQDRQFILSSKKLLLSDSGFYLCAHRVVTEAFFGQGTRLTVV.

A word on this clone: A junction end diverges from the germline sequence, so it may reflect a read error. The chain has TRBV13 and TRBJ2-7, with D possibly matching TRBD1 (6 bases). The CDR3 totals 13 residues. Germline assignment: CDR1 PRHDT and CDR2 FYEKMQ (reference sequence). Here the CDR3 DNA reads TGTGCCAGCAGTTACCAACAGGGATACGAACAGTACTTC. This gives the protein CASSYQQGYEQYF.

The chain combines TRBV19 with TRBJ2-1, with D perhaps matching TRBD2 (6 bases). The CDR3 runs 15 residues. V was cut by 6 bases and J by 3 bases, with 15 bases left in between. Germline-derived CDR1 and CDR2 are LNHDA and SQIVND (reference sequence). CDR3 region: CASRGEVARYNEQFF. The CDR3, as DNA: TGTGCCAGTAGAGGGGAGGTCGCTCGCTACAATGAGCAGTTCTTC.

The genes are TRBV7-2 and TRBJ2-5, with unresolved D. The germline CDR1 and CDR2 sequences are SGHTA and FQGNSA. CDR3 length: 14 residues. V lost 1 base and J 5 bases, leaving 11 bases between the germline ends. CDR3 DNA: TGTGCCAGCAGCTTAGTTCGGTCACGGGAGACCCAGTACTTC. Protein: CASSLVRSRETQYF.

This chain joins TRBV30 and TRBJ1-1, with 7 nucleotides matching TRBD1. CDR1 and CDR2 (germline): GTSNPN, SVGIG (reference sequence). The CDR3 totals 15 residues. The junction had 8 bases not matched to a gene; V was cut back by 0 bases and J by 4 bases. The CDR3 sequence: CAWSVRGGGFTEAFF. In DNA form, the CDR3 reads TGTGCCTGGAGTGTAAGAGGGGGCGGATTCACTGAAGCTTTCTTT.

The J gene is TRBJ2-6, the V gene TRBV6-5, with D maybe TRBD2 (6 bases). Germline CDR1 and CDR2: MNHEY and SVGAGI. This CDR3 is 14 amino acids long. V lost 7 bases and J lost 2, with 9 bases in between. The CDR3 loop is CASTPGAGANVLTF. The CDR3 DNA reads as TGTGCCAGCACCCCGGGGGCTGGGGCCAACGTCCTGACTTTC.

This rearrangement joins TRBV14 to TRBJ2-7; 9 bases are shared with TRBD1. CDR1 is SGHDN and CDR2 is FVKESK in the germline V gene. The CDR3 contains 15 residues. V lost 4 bases, J lost 5 bases, and 9 bases stayed unmatched. Written as DNA, the CDR3 is TGTGCCAGCAGCCCACTAGGGACAGGGTTCAACGAGCAGTACTTC. This codes for CASSPLGTGFNEQYF.

The chain couples TRBV7-2 to TRBJ1-3; D is possibly TRBD1 (5 bases). The germline V gene encodes CDR1 SGHTA and CDR2 FQGNSA. V was clipped by 7 bases and J by 1 base, with 23 bases between them. The CDR3 runs 18 residues. The CDR3 reads CASTIDPRGLSSGNTIYF. The CDR3 bases are TGTGCCAGCACCATCGACCCAAGGGGTCTTTCTTCTGGAAACACCATATATTTT.

This chain links TRBV5-4 with TRBJ2-1, with 9 bases identical to TRBD2. The CDR3 consists of 15 residues. V lost 3 bases to trimming and J lost 9 bases; unmatched junction nucleotides: 10. Germline CDR1 and CDR2: SGHNT and YYREEE (reference sequence). The CDR3 loop reads CASSSWTSVAAEQFF. CDR3 nucleotide sequence: TGTGCCAGCAGCTCCTGGACTAGCGTGGCGGCTGAGCAGTTCTTC.

The J gene is TRBJ2-3, the V gene TRBV18, with 7 bases aligning to TRBD1. CDR3 size: 17 residues. After removal of 3 bases from V and 0 bases from J, the junction contained 9 bases not matched to a gene. Germline values: CDR1 KGHSH, CDR2 LQKENI. The CDR3 DNA sequence: TGTGCCAGCTCACCCCGGGACAGTGTTCCTAGCACAGATACGCAGTATTTT. Translation: CASSPRDSVPSTDTQYF.

The CDR3 sequence is CASSLATTRVGEQYF. The CDR3 DNA is TGCGCCAGCAGCTTGGCTACTACCAGAGTAGGAGAGCAGTACTTC. The rearrangement links TRBV5-1 to TRBJ2-7, with D unclear. The CDR3 loop spans 15 amino acids. Trimming removed 0 bases at V and 7 bases at J, with 17 bases between. CDR1 is SGHRS, CDR2 YFSETQ, per germline.

This chain links TRBV9 with TRBJ2-3; D remains ambiguous. Germline V CDR1 and CDR2: SGDLS, YYNGEE. The CDR3 extends over 12 amino acids. Trimming pared 0 bases from V and 6 bases from J, leaving 5 bases between. Written as DNA, the CDR3 is TGTGCCAGCAGCGTAGGAGAGGATACGCAGTATTTT. Translating gives CASSVGEDTQYF.

This clone was seen a single time. The chain has TRBV6-5 and TRBJ1-2; the match to TRBD1 covers 8 bases. Trimming at V came to 7 bases and at J to 0 bases, leaving 7 bases not matched to a gene. Looked up from germline, CDR1 is MNHEY and CDR2 is SVGAGI. The CDR3 runs to 15 residues. For the CDR3, the DNA is TGTGCCAGCACCCCTAGGACAGGGACTAACTATGGCTACACCTTC. Amino acids: CASTPRTGTNYGYTF.

The chain joins TRBV25-1 to TRBJ2-7; 8 nucleotides match TRBD2. Germline V gene data show CDR1 as MGHDK and CDR2 as SYGVNS. The V segment lost 10 bases and the J segment 6 bases; nucleotides outside the gene matches: 11. This CDR3 has 13 amino acids. Here the CDR3 reads CATRGSGRTEQYF. CDR3 nucleotides: TGTGCCACCCGTGGGAGCGGGAGAACCGAGCAGTACTTC.

V gene TRBV25-1 combines with J gene TRBJ2-1; 8 nucleotides agree with TRBD2. Germline V lookup: CDR1 MGHDK, CDR2 SYGVNS. Germline trimming cut 7 bases from V and 10 bases from J; bases unmatched to any gene: 12. The CDR3 consists of 14 residues. DNA of the CDR3: TGTGCCAGCATGCGGGAAAATAGCGGGAACGAGCAGTTCTTC. It encodes CASMRENSGNEQFF.

V gene TRBV7-2 combines with J gene TRBJ2-7, with D perhaps matching TRBD2 (6 bases). The CDR3 consists of 15 residues. The germline V gene has CDR1 SGHTA and CDR2 FQGNSA. V shed 0 bases and J shed 7 bases, with 16 bases lying between them. CDR3 region: CASSLAPASGSEQYF. Written as DNA, the CDR3 is TGTGCCAGCAGCTTAGCCCCGGCCAGCGGGTCTGAGCAGTACTTC.

The CDR3 protein is CASSGQMNTEAFF. DNA for the CDR3: TGTGCCAGCAGCGGACAGATGAACACTGAAGCTTTCTTT. This chain uses TRBV2 with TRBJ1-1, with D possibly TRBD1 on 6 matching bases. The germline gives CDR1 SNHLY, CDR2 FYNNEI. Trimming pared 6 bases from V and 0 bases from J, leaving 8 bases between. CDR3 length: 13 amino acids.

The chain combines TRBV7-2 with TRBJ1-1; 11 nucleotides match TRBD1. The CDR3 covers 17 residues. Germline CDR1 SGHTA, CDR2 FQGNSA. V lost 1 base, J lost 11 bases, and 15 bases stayed unmatched. The CDR3: CASSLVAGWVGQGEAFF. CDR3 DNA sequence: TGTGCCAGCAGCTTAGTGGCAGGATGGGTGGGACAGGGGGAGGCTTTCTTT.

The chain links TRBV6-4 to TRBJ2-6; 9 bases fit TRBD1. Looked up from germline, CDR1 is MRHNA and CDR2 is SNTAGT. V shed 7 bases and J 2 bases; nucleotides not matched to a gene: 6. The CDR3 totals 16 residues. CDR3 protein: CASKGQGFPGANVLTF. The CDR3 DNA follows: TGTGCCAGCAAGGGACAGGGTTTCCCTGGGGCCAACGTCCTGACTTTC.

The chain uses TRBV5-4 and TRBJ1-1; a possible D gene is TRBD1 (5 bases). The germline gives CDR1 SGHNT, CDR2 YYREEE (reference sequence). The V end lost 3 bases, the J end lost 4 bases, and 10 bases lay between the germline ends. The CDR3 is made up of 13 amino acids. The DNA of the CDR3 is TGTGCCAGCAGCTACTCGGGGGGCACTGAAGCTTTCTTT. Translating gives CASSYSGGTEAFF.

The chain carries TRBV5-4 and TRBJ1-1, with D possibly being TRBD1 (6 bases). Per germline, CDR1 SGHNT and CDR2 YYREEE (reference sequence). Between the trimmed V and J ends, which lost 0 bases and 2 bases, there was a span of 8 bases. This CDR3 is built from 14 residues. Here the CDR3 reads CASSLVGTNTEAFF. The CDR3 bases are TGTGCCAGCAGCTTGGTAGGGACAAACACTGAAGCTTTCTTT.

The chain recombines TRBV7-2 with TRBJ2-3, with 7 bases lining up with TRBD2. Germline lookup yields CDR1 SGHTA and CDR2 FQGNSA. The trim removed 5 bases at V and 2 bases at J, leaving 7 bases unmatched. The CDR3 loop spans 15 amino acids. CDR3 sequence: CASSTREAFTDTQYF. The CDR3 bases are TGTGCCAGCAGCACCCGGGAGGCCTTCACAGATACGCAGTATTTT.

The V and J genes are TRBV29-1 and TRBJ2-5; the D is unclear. CDR3 length equals 15 residues. The germline V gene encodes CDR1 SQVTM and CDR2 ANQGSEA. Trimming took 7 bases from V and 1 from J, leaving 19 bases between them. Here the CDR3 reads CSAAHSLNSQETQYF. CDR3 DNA sequence: TGCAGCGCCGCCCACAGCCTAAATTCCCAAGAGACCCAGTACTTC.

CDR3 loop: CASSLTRTLNTEAFF. The CDR3 DNA reads TGTGCCAGCAGCTTAACGCGGACACTTAACACTGAAGCTTTCTTT. The chain combines TRBV7-2 with TRBJ1-1; TRBD1 is a possible D gene (5 bases). This CDR3 is 15 amino acids long. V was pared by 2 bases and J by 2 bases, with 12 bases between. The germline CDR1 and CDR2 sequences are SGHTA and FQGNSA.

This clone is a singleton in its sample. The chain is built from TRBV5-4 and TRBJ2-7; 8 positions agree with TRBD1. The germline V gene encodes CDR1 SGHNT and CDR2 YYREEE (reference sequence). CDR3 length: 14 residues. V was clipped by 2 bases and J by 10 bases; unmatched bases: 11. The CDR3 protein is CASSFQGALSRQYF. In DNA, the CDR3 is TGTGCCAGCAGCTTCCAGGGGGCCCTCTCCCGACAGTACTTC.

This rearrangement joins TRBV4-1 to TRBJ2-7; TRBD1 agrees at 7 bases. From germline, CDR1 is MGHRA and CDR2 YSYEKL. The CDR3 spans 15 residues. The J segment lost 2 bases and the V segment lost 1 base, leaving 5 bases of the junction unmatched. The CDR3 is CASSQAPGTAYEQYF. CDR3 DNA: TGCGCCAGCAGCCAAGCTCCAGGGACAGCCTACGAGCAGTACTTC.

This clone was observed once. The CDR3 coding sequence is TGTGCCAGCAGCCAAGTCTCAGGGAGACAGGATCTTGGTCAGCCCCAGCATTTT. Translated, it gives CASSQVSGRQDLGQPQHF. The V and J genes are TRBV4-2 and TRBJ1-5; D perhaps matches TRBD1 (6 bases). This CDR3 has 18 amino acids. The germline CDR1 and CDR2 sequences are LGHNA and YNFKEQ. The V and J ends lost 1 base and 6 bases respectively, with 22 bases between them.

The V gene is TRBV10-3, the J gene TRBJ1-5, with D possibly being TRBD1 (6 bases). Germline CDR1 ENHRY, CDR2 SYGVKD. Trimming left V 4 bases short and J 4 bases short, with 11 bases between. The CDR3 totals 14 residues. CDR3 DNA: TGTGCCATCAGTGCCGGGGACATTAATCAGCCCCAGCATTTT. Amino acids: CAISAGDINQPQHF.

With regard to this clone: Within the sample, other DNA sequences also encode this same CDR3. The rearrangement uses TRBV6-1 and TRBJ1-1, with D perhaps matching TRBD1 (5 bases). Per germline, CDR1 MNHNS and CDR2 SASEGT. The CDR3 is 13 amino acids. V gave up 2 bases and J gave up 2 bases, with 6 bases separating them. The CDR3 reads CASSERGNTEAFF. For the CDR3, the DNA is TGTGCCAGCAGTGAAAGGGGAAACACTGAAGCTTTCTTT.

J is TRBJ2-3 and V is TRBV30, with TRBD2 matching over 13 bases. The ends lost 0 bases at V and 4 bases at J; junction bases unmatched: 7. Germline V gene sequence: CDR1 GTSNPN, CDR2 SVGIG (reference sequence). The CDR3 loop spans 17 amino acids. The CDR3 coding sequence is TGTGCCTGGAGTGTTCTTAGGACTAGCGGGAGACCAGATACGCAGTATTTT. Residues: CAWSVLRTSGRPDTQYF. Full variable domain (missing parts from reference TRBV30 and TRBJ2-3): SQTIHQWPATLVQPVGSPLSLECTVEGTSNPNLYWYRQAAGRGLQLLFYSVGIGQISSEVPQNLSASRPQDRQFILSSKKLLLSDSGFYLCAWSVLRTSGRPDTQYFGPGTRLTVL.